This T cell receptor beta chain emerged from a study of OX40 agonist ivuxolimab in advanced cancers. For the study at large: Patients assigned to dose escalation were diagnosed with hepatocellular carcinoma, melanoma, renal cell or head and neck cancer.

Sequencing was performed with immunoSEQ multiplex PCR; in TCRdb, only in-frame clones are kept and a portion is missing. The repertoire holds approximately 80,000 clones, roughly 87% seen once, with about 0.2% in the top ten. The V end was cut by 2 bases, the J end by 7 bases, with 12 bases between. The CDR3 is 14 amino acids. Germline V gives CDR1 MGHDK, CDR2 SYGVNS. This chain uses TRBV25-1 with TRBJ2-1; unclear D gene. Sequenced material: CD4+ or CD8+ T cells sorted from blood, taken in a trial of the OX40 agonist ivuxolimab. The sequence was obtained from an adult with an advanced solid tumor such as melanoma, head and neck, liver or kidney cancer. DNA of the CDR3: TGTGCCAGCAGTGAACTGAATCGAGGAAATGAGCAGTTCTTC. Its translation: CASSELNRGNEQFF.